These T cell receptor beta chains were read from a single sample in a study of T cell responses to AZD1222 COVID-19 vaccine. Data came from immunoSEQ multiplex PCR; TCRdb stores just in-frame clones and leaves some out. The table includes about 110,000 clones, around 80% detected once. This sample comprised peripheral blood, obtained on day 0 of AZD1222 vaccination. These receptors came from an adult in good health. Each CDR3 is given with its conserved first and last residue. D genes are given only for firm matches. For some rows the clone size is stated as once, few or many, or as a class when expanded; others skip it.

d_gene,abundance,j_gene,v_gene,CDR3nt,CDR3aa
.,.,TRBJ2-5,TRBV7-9,TGTGCCAGCAGCTTAAGTCTGCCCCAAGAGACCCAGTACTTC,CASSLSLPQETQYF
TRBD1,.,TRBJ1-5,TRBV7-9,TGTGCCAGCAGCCAAGGACAGGGGTCCAATCAGCCCCAGCATTTT,CASSQGQGSNQPQHF
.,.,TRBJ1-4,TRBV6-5,TGTGCCAGCAGTTACGGGGGGTGGAATGAAAAACTGTTTTTT,CASSYGGWNEKLFF
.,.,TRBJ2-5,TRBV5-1,TGCGCCAGCAGCTTGGCCCAGCTACCTCAAGAGACCCAGTACTTC,CASSLAQLPQETQYF
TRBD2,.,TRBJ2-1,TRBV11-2,TGTGCCAGCAGTTCCGTTACTAGCGGGGGGGAGAATGAGCAGTTCTTC,CASSSVTSGGENEQFF
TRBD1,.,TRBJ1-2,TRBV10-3,TGTGCCACCCCGGCCGGACAGGGAATTAGAGGCTACACCTTC,CATPAGQGIRGYTF
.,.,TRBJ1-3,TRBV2,TGTGCCAGCAGTGAAGAACAGGGCCACACCATATATTTT,CASSEEQGHTIYF
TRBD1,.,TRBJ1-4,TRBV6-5,TGTGCCAGCAGGAACTCGGGGACAGTCACGGAAAAACTGTTTTTT,CASRNSGTVTEKLFF
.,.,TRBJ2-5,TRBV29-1,TGCAGCGTTCGGTTTGACAGGGAGGGAGAGACCCAGTACTTC,CSVRFDREGETQYF
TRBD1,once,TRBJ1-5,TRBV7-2,TGTGCCAGCAGCTCAGGGGGCGGGGGCAATCAGCCCCAGCATTTT,CASSSGGGGNQPQHF
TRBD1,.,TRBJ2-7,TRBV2,TGTGCCAGCAAGGTTCCCCCGGGACAGGGCTCCTACGAGCAGTACTTC,CASKVPPGQGSYEQYF
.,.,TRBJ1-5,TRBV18,TGTGCCAGCTCACCTTCAGGGACTCAGCCCCAGCATTTT,CASSPSGTQPQHF
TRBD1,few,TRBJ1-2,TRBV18,TGTGCCAGCTCCCGAACAGGGGAACGTAGTGGCTACACCTTC,CASSRTGERSGYTF
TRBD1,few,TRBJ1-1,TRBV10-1,TGCGCCAGCAGTGAAGGGACAGGGGACACTGAAGCTTTCTTT,CASSEGTGDTEAFF
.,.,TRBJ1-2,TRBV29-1,TGCAGCGTTGAAGATCTGGAAGGGACCAGGGGCTACACCTTC,CSVEDLEGTRGYTF
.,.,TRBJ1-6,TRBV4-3,TGCGCCAGCAGCCAACAGGCCTATAATTCACCCCTCCACTTT,CASSQQAYNSPLHF
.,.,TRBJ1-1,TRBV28,TGTGCCAGCAGTTTTCAGGGGATGAACACTGAAGCTTTCTTT,CASSFQGMNTEAFF
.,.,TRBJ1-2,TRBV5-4,TGTGCCAGCAGCTCGGGGTACGGCTACACCTTC,CASSSGYGYTF
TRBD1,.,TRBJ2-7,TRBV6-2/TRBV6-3,TGTGCCAGCAGCATACAGGGGGGTGGCCCCTACGAGCAGTACTTC,CASSIQGGGPYEQYF
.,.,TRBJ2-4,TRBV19,TGTGCCAGTAGCGGGCGGTGGCTAGCCAAAAACATTCAGTACTTC,CASSGRWLAKNIQYF
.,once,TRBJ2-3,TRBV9,TGTGCCAGCAGCGTGTCGGGGGGCCAAGGGAGTACAGATACGCAGTATTTT,CASSVSGGQGSTDTQYF
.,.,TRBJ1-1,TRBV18,TGTGCCAGCTCACCGGGACAAAATTTGAACACTGAAGCTTTCTTT,CASSPGQNLNTEAFF
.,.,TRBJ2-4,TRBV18,TGTGCCAGCTCAACAGGGCTGGGCTCCGGAGGTTACATTCAGTACTTC,CASSTGLGSGGYIQYF
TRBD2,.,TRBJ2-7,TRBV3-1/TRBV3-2,TGTGCCAGCAGCCAAGGGACTAGCGGGGGACGCCTGCGTACCTACGAGCAGTACTTC,CASSQGTSGGRLRTYEQYF